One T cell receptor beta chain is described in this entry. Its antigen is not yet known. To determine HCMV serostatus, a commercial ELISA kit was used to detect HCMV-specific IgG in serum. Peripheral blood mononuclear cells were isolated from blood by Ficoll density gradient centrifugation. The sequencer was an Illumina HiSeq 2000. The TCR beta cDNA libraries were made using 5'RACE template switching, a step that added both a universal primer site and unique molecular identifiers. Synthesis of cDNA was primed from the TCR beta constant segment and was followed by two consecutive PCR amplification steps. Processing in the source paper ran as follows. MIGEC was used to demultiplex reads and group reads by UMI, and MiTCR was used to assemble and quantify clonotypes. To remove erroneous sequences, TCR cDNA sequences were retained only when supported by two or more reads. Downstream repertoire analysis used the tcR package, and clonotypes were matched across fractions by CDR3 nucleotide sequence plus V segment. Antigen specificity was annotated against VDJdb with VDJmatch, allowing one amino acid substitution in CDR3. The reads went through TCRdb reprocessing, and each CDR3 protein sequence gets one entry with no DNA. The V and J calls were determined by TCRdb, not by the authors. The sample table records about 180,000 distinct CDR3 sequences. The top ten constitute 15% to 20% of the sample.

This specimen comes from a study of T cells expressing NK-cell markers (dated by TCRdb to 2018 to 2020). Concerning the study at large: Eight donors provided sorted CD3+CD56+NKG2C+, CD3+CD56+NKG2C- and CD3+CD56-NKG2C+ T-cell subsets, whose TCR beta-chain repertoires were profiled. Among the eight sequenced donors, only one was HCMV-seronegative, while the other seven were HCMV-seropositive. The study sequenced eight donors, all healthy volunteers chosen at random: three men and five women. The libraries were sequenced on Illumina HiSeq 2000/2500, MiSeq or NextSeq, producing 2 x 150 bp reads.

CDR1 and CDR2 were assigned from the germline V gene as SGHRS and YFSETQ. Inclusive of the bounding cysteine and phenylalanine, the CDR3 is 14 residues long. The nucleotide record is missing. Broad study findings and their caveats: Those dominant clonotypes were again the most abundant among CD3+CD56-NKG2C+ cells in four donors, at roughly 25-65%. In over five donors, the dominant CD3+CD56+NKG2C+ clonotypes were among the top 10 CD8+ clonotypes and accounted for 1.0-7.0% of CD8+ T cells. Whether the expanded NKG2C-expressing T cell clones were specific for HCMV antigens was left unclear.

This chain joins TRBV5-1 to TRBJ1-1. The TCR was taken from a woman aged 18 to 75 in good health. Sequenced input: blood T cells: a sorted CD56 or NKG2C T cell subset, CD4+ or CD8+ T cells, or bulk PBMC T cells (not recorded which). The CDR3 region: CASSMTELNTEAFF. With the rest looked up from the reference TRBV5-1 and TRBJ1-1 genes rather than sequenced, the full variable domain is KAGVTQTPRYLIKTRGQQVTLSCSPISGHRSVSWYQQTPGQGLQFLFEYFSETQRNKGNFPGRFSGRQFSNSRSEMNVSTLELGDSALYLCASSMTELNTEAFFGQGTRLTVV.